The 21 T cell receptor beta chains reported below all come from one sample, sequenced in a study of T cells in localized non-small cell lung cancer. Measured with immunoSEQ multiplex PCR; TCRdb has only the in-frame clones, and not every one. The data hold fewer than 30,000 clones, with roughly 87% observed a single time. The source was peripheral blood, collected before any cancer treatment. The receptors originated from a woman between 35 and 75 years old with stage I lung adenocarcinoma.

The rearrangement links TRBV30 to TRBJ2-5; TRBD2 matches 13 bases. Judging by the DNA end, TRBJ2-7 fits better; the J call may be wrong. This CDR3 contains 19 residues. CDR1 is GTSNPN, CDR2 SVGIG, per germline (reference sequence). In nucleotides, the CDR3 is TGTGCCTGGAGTGTACTCGGGACTAGCGGGGTTTCAGGCGTCTACGAGCAGTACTTC. Protein: CAWSVLGTSGVSGVYEQYF.

The genes are TRBV7-9 and TRBJ2-3; 10 bases are shared with TRBD2. CDR3 length: 17 residues. Germline loops: CDR1 SEHNR, CDR2 FQNEAQ (reference sequence). The trim removed 2 bases at V and 2 bases at J, leaving 7 bases unmatched. The CDR3 region has the DNA TGTGCCAGCAGCTTATCACTAGCGGGAACTTCCACAGATACGCAGTATTTT. It yields the protein CASSLSLAGTSTDTQYF. Using reference TRBV7-9 and TRBJ2-3 for the parts outside the CDR3, the full variable domain is DTGVSQNPRHKITKRGQNVTFRCDPISEHNRLYWYRQTLGQGPEFLTYFQNEAQLEKSRLLSDRFSAERPKGSFSTLEIQRTEQGDSAMYLCASSLSLAGTSTDTQYFGPGTRLTVL.

The chain combines TRBV27 with TRBJ2-3; D could derive from TRBD1 or TRBD2 (5 bases each). In germline, CDR1 is MNHEY, CDR2 SMNVEV (reference sequence). V was shortened by 1 base and J by 9 bases, with 5 bases between the two germline ends. The CDR3 loop spans 11 amino acids. CDR3 nucleotide sequence: TGTGCCAGCAGTTTATGGGGGACGCAGTATTTT. It codes for CASSLWGTQYF.

This chain joins TRBV7-9 and TRBJ1-1; D uncertain. Germline values: CDR1 SEHNR, CDR2 FQNEAQ (reference sequence). CDR3 length: 13 amino acids. V lost 2 bases to trimming and J lost 3 bases, with 7 bases between them. The CDR3 region is CASSLRQHTEAFF. CDR3 nucleotide sequence: TGTGCCAGCAGCTTAAGGCAGCACACTGAAGCTTTCTTT.

CDR3 residues: CASSRTVNTGELFF. In nucleotides, the CDR3 is TGTGCCAGCAGTCGGACAGTAAACACCGGGGAGCTGTTTTTT. The chain links TRBV2 to TRBJ2-2; D possibly corresponds to TRBD1 (6 bases). Germline V lookup: CDR1 SNHLY, CDR2 FYNNEI. CDR3 length equals 14 residues. V lost 5 bases and J 2 bases, leaving 9 bases between the germline ends.

The chain recombines TRBV7-2 with TRBJ2-2; D gene ambiguous. V dropped 3 bases and J dropped 6 bases, with 14 bases sitting between them. The CDR3 has 15 amino acids. Germline CDR1 and CDR2: SGHTA and FQGNSA. Here the CDR3 reads CASSLLGPTAGELFF. As DNA, the CDR3 is TGTGCCAGCAGCTTGCTAGGACCCACGGCCGGGGAGCTGTTTTTT.

The chain has TRBV28 and TRBJ1-5; D unresolved. Trimming cost V 7 bases and J 0 bases, with 7 bases left between them. Germline lookup yields CDR1 MDHEN and CDR2 SYDVKM. The CDR3 consists of 13 residues. CDR3 protein: CASKWVSNQPQHF. The DNA for the CDR3 is TGTGCCAGCAAGTGGGTTAGCAATCAGCCCCAGCATTTT.

CDR3 sequence: CASSLDVSRGPQHF. CDR3 DNA: TGTGCCAGCAGCTTAGACGTCAGTCGTGGGCCCCAGCATTTT. J is TRBJ1-5 and V is TRBV7-2; no firm D call. The germline CDR1 and CDR2 sequences are SGHTA and FQGNSA. The CDR3 spans 14 residues. The V and J ends lost 1 base and 9 bases respectively, with 13 bases between them. Based on the CDR3 plus reference TRBV7-2 and TRBJ1-5, the full variable domain is GAGVSQSPSNKVTEKGKDVELRCDPISGHTALYWYRQSLGQGLEFLIYFQGNSAPDKSGLPSDRFSAERTGGSVSTLTIQRTQQEDSAVYLCASSLDVSRGPQHFGDGTRLSIL.

The chain couples TRBV11-2 to TRBJ1-4; no clear D gene. V lost 2 bases and J lost 3, with 10 bases in between. Looked up from germline, CDR1 is SGHAT and CDR2 is FQNNGV. The CDR3 totals 15 residues. CDR3 amino acids: CASSLHLPPNEKLFF. The CDR3 bases are TGTGCCAGCAGCTTACATCTTCCACCTAATGAAAAACTGTTTTTT.

This clone was counted between two and nine times. The gene calls are TRBV14 and TRBJ1-1; no firm D call. Trimming shortened V by 4 bases and J by 7 bases, and 13 bases separated the two germline ends. Per the germline V gene, CDR1 is SGHDN and CDR2 is FVKESK. This CDR3 is 13 amino acids long. As DNA, the CDR3 is TGTGCCAGCAGCCCCCGTTCCAAAGGTGAAGCTTTCTTT. Its protein is CASSPRSKGEAFF.

This chain links TRBV18 with TRBJ2-3; 10 bases agree with TRBD1. After removal of 0 bases from V and 4 bases from J, the junction contained 4 bases not matched to a gene. Germline V gene data show CDR1 as KGHSH and CDR2 as LQKENI. The CDR3 is 16 residues long. The CDR3 coding sequence is TGTGCCAGCTCACCACCGGTGGGACAGGGGTCAGATACGCAGTATTTT. Its protein is CASSPPVGQGSDTQYF.

V and J are TRBV11-3 and TRBJ2-2; a possible D gene is TRBD1 (5 bases). The CDR3 is 16 residues long. In germline, CDR1 is SGHNT, CDR2 YENEEA. V lost 2 bases and J 3 bases, leaving 13 bases between the germline ends. DNA of the CDR3: TGTGCCAGCAGCTTAAAGGGGTGGTTATACACCGGGGAGCTGTTTTTT. Its translation: CASSLKGWLYTGELFF.

The gene calls are TRBV19 and TRBJ1-2; 11 nucleotides align to TRBD1. The V and J ends lost 3 bases and 8 bases, in that order; junction bases with no gene match: 5. Germline V lookup: CDR1 LNHDA, CDR2 SQIVND (reference sequence). CDR3 length equals 14 residues. This CDR3 is CASSIGQGAGGYTF. CDR3 coding DNA: TGTGCCAGTAGTATCGGACAGGGGGCTGGCGGCTACACCTTC.

The V and J genes are TRBV29-1 and TRBJ1-1; unclear D gene. The V gene lost 0 bases and the J gene lost 5 bases, with 10 bases spanning the gap. The CDR3 totals 13 residues. The germline CDR1 and CDR2 sequences are SQVTM and ANQGSEA. CDR3 bases: TGCAGCGTTGAAGAATGGCAGGCGACTGAAGCTTTCTTT. Residues: CSVEEWQATEAFF.

This clone has more than one count but fewer than ten. The CDR3 coding sequence is TGTGCCAGCAGTGAGACAGTAGGGTATGGCTACACCTTC. Protein product: CASSETVGYGYTF. The J gene is TRBJ1-2, the V gene TRBV6-1; D is perhaps TRBD1 (5 bases). Trimming left V 3 bases short and J 5 bases short, with 10 bases between. Germline V gene lookup returns CDR1 MNHNS and CDR2 SASEGT. This CDR3 is built from 13 residues.

The chain has TRBV7-2 and TRBJ2-7; TRBD1 is a possible D gene (6 bases). The V end lost 5 bases, the J end lost 4 bases, and 15 bases lay between the germline ends. Germline assignment: CDR1 SGHTA and CDR2 FQGNSA. The CDR3 length is 14 residues. Here the CDR3 DNA reads TGTGCCAGCAGCCCCTCGCAGGGGCTTTACGAGCAGTACTTC. Translated, it gives CASSPSQGLYEQYF.

The CDR3: CASSQGAHEQYF. DNA of the CDR3: TGTGCCAGCAGTCAGGGGGCCCACGAGCAGTACTTC. V and J are TRBV6-6 and TRBJ2-7; 8 bases align to TRBD1. The CDR3 loop spans 12 amino acids. The V segment lost 5 bases and the J segment 5 bases; nucleotides outside the gene matches: 2. Germline CDR1 reads MNHNY; CDR2 reads SVGAGI (reference sequence).

The chain links TRBV7-3 to TRBJ1-1; 9 bases map to TRBD1. Germline CDR1 is SGHTA and CDR2 is FQGTGA. The CDR3 has 15 amino acids. The V and J ends lost 3 bases and 1 base, in that order; junction bases with no gene match: 3. CDR3 sequence reads: CASSLGGQGNTEAFF. The CDR3 nucleotides are TGTGCCAGCAGCTTGGGGGGACAGGGGAACACTGAAGCTTTCTTT.

V usage is TRBV27 and J usage is TRBJ1-1; D remains ambiguous. The CDR3 has 16 amino acids. Germline-derived CDR1 and CDR2 are MNHEY and SMNVEV (reference sequence). V shed 5 bases and J shed 6 bases, with 22 bases lying between them. This chain's CDR3 is CASSPMGGLMGSEAFF. The CDR3 coding sequence is TGTGCCAGCAGTCCGATGGGAGGCCTAATGGGGTCTGAAGCTTTCTTT.

The V gene is TRBV5-8, the J gene TRBJ1-6, with 7 bases matching TRBD1. Germline loops: CDR1 SGHTS, CDR2 YDEGEE. Trimming removed 4 bases from V and 10 bases from J; junction bases left unmatched: 8. The CDR3 runs 14 residues. CDR3 sequence: CASSLRAGGSPLHF. The CDR3 DNA sequence: TGTGCCAGCAGCCTCAGGGCAGGGGGATCACCCCTCCACTTT.

The chain carries TRBV11-3 and TRBJ2-7; 9 bases agree with TRBD1. The CDR3 has 16 residues. Germline CDR1 reads SGHNT; CDR2 reads YENEEA. V shed 5 bases, J shed 2 bases, and the junction held 10 bases outside the gene matches. The DNA for the CDR3 is TGTGCCAGCAGCCGAGACAGTACAGGGGGCACCTACGAGCAGTACTTC. It codes for CASSRDSTGGTYEQYF.